This T cell receptor (beta chain) was identified during a study of blood T cell repertoires in COVID-19. Study summary: COVID-19 samples, acute and convalescent, were from the United States, Italy and Spain. The cDNA or gDNA used as material had been derived from T cells, B-cell-depleted T cells, or PBMCs.

The V gene's germline CDR1 is LNHDA and CDR2 SQIVND (reference sequence). The CDR3 has 15 residues. Trimming took 5 bases from V and 12 from J; bases not matched to a gene: 12. The assay was immunoSEQ multiplex PCR, and TCRdb's table has in-frame clones only and misses some. Of some 300,000 clones detected, about nine tenths appear once; the ten largest clones hold roughly a tenth. This clonotype originated in a woman aged 25 to 39 who had recovered from COVID-19. The rearrangement joins TRBV19 to TRBJ2-1; 11 bases fit TRBD2. Specimen: PBMCs or T cells enriched from blood (not recorded which). CDR3 protein: CASSAWLAGGQMQFF. In DNA, the CDR3 is TGTGCCAGTAGTGCGTGGCTAGCGGGAGGACAGATGCAGTTCTTC.